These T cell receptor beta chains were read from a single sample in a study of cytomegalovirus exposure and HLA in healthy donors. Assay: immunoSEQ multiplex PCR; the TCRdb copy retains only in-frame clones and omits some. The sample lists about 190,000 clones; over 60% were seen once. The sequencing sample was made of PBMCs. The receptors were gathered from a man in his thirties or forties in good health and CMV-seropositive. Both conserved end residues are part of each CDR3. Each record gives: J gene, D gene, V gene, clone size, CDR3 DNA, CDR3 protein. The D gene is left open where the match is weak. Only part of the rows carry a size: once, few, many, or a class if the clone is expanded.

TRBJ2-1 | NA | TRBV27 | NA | TGTGCCAGCAGCAGGTCGGGCCCGGGATATGAGCAGTTCTTC | CASSRSGPGYEQFF
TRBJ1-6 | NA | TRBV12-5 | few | TGTGCTAGTGGTTTGTCCGGGAATCCACCCCTCCACTTT | CASGLSGNPPLHF
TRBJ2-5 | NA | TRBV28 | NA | TGTGCCAGCAGACGGACATTCGGGCCCCAGTACTTC | CASRRTFGPQYF
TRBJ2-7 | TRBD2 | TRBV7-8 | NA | TGTGCCAGCAGCCTCGGGAGGCTGGGCTACGAGCAGTACTTC | CASSLGRLGYEQYF
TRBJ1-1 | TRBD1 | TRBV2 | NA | TGTGCCAGCAGGGGACAGATTGAAGCTTTCTTT | CASRGQIEAFF
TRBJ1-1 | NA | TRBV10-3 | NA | TGTGCCATCAGCTCCGGACAGACCATGAACACTGAAGCTTTCTTT | CAISSGQTMNTEAFF
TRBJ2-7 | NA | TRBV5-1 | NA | TGCGCCAGCAGCCACGACAAGGACGAGCAGTACTTC | CASSHDKDEQYF
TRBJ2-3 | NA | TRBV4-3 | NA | TGCGCCAGCAGCCCGACACCGAGCGGCGGGCGGGATACGCAGTATTTT | CASSPTPSGGRDTQYF
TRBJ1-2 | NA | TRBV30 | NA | TGTGCCTGGACATCCGGTAGTGGCTACACCTTC | CAWTSGSGYTF
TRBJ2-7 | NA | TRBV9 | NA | TGTGCCAGCAGCCCCAGGGACGGGAGCTCCTACGAGCAGTACTTC | CASSPRDGSSYEQYF
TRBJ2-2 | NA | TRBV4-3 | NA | TGCGCCAGCAGCAACCGGGACACCAGGGAGCTGTTTTTT | CASSNRDTRELFF
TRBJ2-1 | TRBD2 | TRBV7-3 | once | TGTGCCAGCAGCGGCACCGGGACTAGCGGGACGGGGGAGCAGTTCTTC | CASSGTGTSGTGEQFF
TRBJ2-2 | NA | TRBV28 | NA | TGTGCCAGCGTCAGGGGCGTTACCGGGGAGCTGTTTTTT | CASVRGVTGELFF
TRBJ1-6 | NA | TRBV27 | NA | TGTGCCAGCACCCCGGCCTCGGGTTATAATTCACCCCTCCACTTT | CASTPASGYNSPLHF
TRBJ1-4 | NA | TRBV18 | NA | TGTGCCAGCTCACCCGTCCCCGGAGCAACTAATGAAAAACTGTTTTTT | CASSPVPGATNEKLFF
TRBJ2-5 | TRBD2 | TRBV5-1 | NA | TGCGCCAGCAGCCCCGCTTACGTACTAGCGGGAGCGGGGGAGACCCAGTACTTC | CASSPAYVLAGAGETQYF
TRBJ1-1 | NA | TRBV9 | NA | TGTGCCAGCAGCTCCAGCGGAGGGGCCGCCGGAGTAACCACTGAAGCTTTCTTT | CASSSSGGAAGVTTEAFF
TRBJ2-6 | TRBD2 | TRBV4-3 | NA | TGCGCCAGCAGCCGGTTTGGGGGAGGGTCGGGGGCCAACGTCCTGACTTTC | CASSRFGGGSGANVLTF
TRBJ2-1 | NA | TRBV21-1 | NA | TGTGCCAGCAGCAAAACCCCGGGCGGGAGTCTCAATGAGCAGTTCTTC | CASSKTPGGSLNEQFF
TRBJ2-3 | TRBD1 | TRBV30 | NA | TGTGCCTGGACCCGCTCAGGACAGGGAAGCACAGATACGCAGTATTTT | CAWTRSGQGSTDTQYF